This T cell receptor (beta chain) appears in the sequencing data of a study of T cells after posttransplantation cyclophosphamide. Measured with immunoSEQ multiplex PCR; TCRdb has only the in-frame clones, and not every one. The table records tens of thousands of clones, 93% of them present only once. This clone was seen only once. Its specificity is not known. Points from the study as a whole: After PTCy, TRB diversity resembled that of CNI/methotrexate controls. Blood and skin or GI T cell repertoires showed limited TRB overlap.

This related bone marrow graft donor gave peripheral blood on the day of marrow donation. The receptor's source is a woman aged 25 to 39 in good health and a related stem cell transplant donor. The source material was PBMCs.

The CDR3 DNA is TGTGCCAGCAGTGCCCGACAGGGGGTGGCCCGACAGGGGGTGGAGAGGCCCCAGCATTTT. Its protein product is CASSARQGVARQGVERPQHF. The genes are TRBV6-1 and TRBJ1-5; TRBD1 aligns across 9 bases. V shed 4 bases, J shed 9 bases, and the junction held 25 bases outside the gene matches. The CDR3 has 20 amino acids. Germline assignment: CDR1 MNHNS and CDR2 SASEGT.